Here is one T cell receptor (beta chain) with its context. Its antigen is unidentified. TCRdb keeps only in-frame clones here, not all; method: immunoSEQ multiplex PCR. Among fewer than 85,000 clones, around 83% were seen once, and the ten largest hold under 0.8%. These data are taken from a study of OX40 agonist ivuxolimab in advanced cancers. Study-level points and caveats: Mean expanded clone counts were higher in CD8+ than CD4+ T cells.

This CDR3 contains 14 residues. Deletions cut 1 base from V and 3 bases from J, with 7 bases between. Germline CDR1 reads MGHRA; CDR2 reads YSYEKL. The V and J genes are TRBV4-1 and TRBJ1-3; a weak D match, TRBD1 (5 bases). The source is an adult with an advanced solid tumor such as melanoma, head and neck, liver or kidney cancer. The starting material was CD4+ or CD8+ T cells sorted from blood, obtained in a trial of the OX40 agonist ivuxolimab. The DNA for the CDR3 is TGCGCCAGCAGCCAAGGGGGCTTTGGAAACACCATATATTTT. It translates to CASSQGGFGNTIYF.